This T cell receptor beta chain was sequenced for a study of blood T cell repertoires in COVID-19. For the study at large: From the United States, Italy and Spain came samples of acute and convalescent COVID-19.

This CDR3 is built from 14 residues. The germline gives CDR1 LGHDT, CDR2 YNNKEL (reference sequence). Unmatched junction bases numbered 3, after V lost 3 bases and J lost 5 bases. In the source study's methods: Reference gene primer amplification yielded estimated nucleated cell counts. The assay was immunoSEQ multiplex PCR, and TCRdb's table has in-frame clones only and misses some. D and trimming come from the DNA, and the V and J calls and clone size come from that table. The sample lists around 170,000 clones, roughly four fifths occurring once. J is TRBJ1-4 and V is TRBV3-1 (or the pseudogene TRBV3-2), with 7 bases fitting TRBD1. The sequence was obtained from a man between 65 and 85 years old who had recovered from COVID-19. Source material: peripheral blood. As DNA, the CDR3 is TGTGCCAGCAGCCATGCAGGGGGAAATGAAAAACTGTTTTTT. It encodes CASSHAGGNEKLFF.